This T cell receptor beta chain was recorded in a study of human T cells and chemical hapten exposure. This clonotype was picked up many times. Its antigen is unidentified. In the authors' methods: Ranging from about 20,000 to 690,600, TCR counts per sample had a median value of 95,638. MiXCR was run by TCRdb on the RACE reads, yielding one entry per CDR3 protein. TCRdb's processing, not the study's, gives the V and J calls here. Among fewer than 100,000 distinct CDR3 sequences listed, 11% were seen once. Study observations and caveats: Sensitization with DPC brought no change to TCRs above 1 in 1000 in frequency.

The time point: patch test 3, about 24 weeks after DPC sensitization. Treatment noted: therapeutic diphenylcyclopropenone sensitization with weekly scalp DPC. Blood draws preceded each patch test application. The starting material, unfractionated whole blood, was used for total RNA extraction. The starting material was whole blood, obtained in connection with sensitization to the hapten diphenylcyclopropenone (DPC). The receptor comes from a woman between 25 and 40 years old with alopecia areata. Some clones in this sample may be carry-over from other donors' samples.

The DNA for the CDR3 is TGTGCCTGGAATGTAGGACTAGCGGGAGGCAATGAGCAGTTCTTC. It codes for CAWNVGLAGGNEQFF. The chain employs TRBV30 and TRBJ2-1; 14 bases map to TRBD2. V trimming: 4 bases; J trimming: 6 bases; junction bases outside the gene matches: 5. Germline CDR1 is GTSNPN and CDR2 is SVGIG (reference sequence). The CDR3 loop spans 15 amino acids.